This T cell receptor (beta chain) was recovered during a study of blood T cells in healthy people across ages. The authors ran a second PCR of roughly 6 to 12 cycles using a sample-barcoded 5' primer and a J-beta primer mix. From each sample, at least 2.5 million paired-end reads containing CDR3 were obtained. TCRdb reprocessed the 5' RACE reads via MiXCR and lists one record per CDR3 protein. The data show about 1.8 million distinct CDR3 sequences, roughly 52% seen once. This CDR3 comprises 15 residues. With V trimmed by 1 base and J by 1 base, 3 bases remained unmatched. This clonotype was seen a handful of times.

The source is a woman in her forties in good health. The rearrangement joins TRBV12-3 or TRBV12-4 to TRBJ2-5; 7 bases agree with TRBD2. The sequencing sample was made of blood. CDR3 in DNA: TGTGCCAGCAGTTTAGAGACTAGCCTCCAAGAGACCCAGTACTTC. Amino acids: CASSLETSLQETQYF.